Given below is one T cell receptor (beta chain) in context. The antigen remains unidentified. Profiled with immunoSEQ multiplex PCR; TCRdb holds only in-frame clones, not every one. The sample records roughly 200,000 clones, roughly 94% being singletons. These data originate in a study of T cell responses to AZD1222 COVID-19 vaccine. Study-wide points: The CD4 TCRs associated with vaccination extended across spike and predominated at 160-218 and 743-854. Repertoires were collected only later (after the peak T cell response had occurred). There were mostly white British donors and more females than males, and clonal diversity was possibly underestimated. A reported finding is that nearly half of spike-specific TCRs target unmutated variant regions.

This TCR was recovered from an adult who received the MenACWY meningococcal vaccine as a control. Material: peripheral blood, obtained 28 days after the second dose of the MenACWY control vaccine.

CDR3 DNA: TGTGCCAGCAGTTTATCGGGGGGGGGCCTGAATACGCAGTATTTT. This sequence encodes CASSLSGGGLNTQYF. J is TRBJ2-3 and V is TRBV28; 8 bases are a match to TRBD2. Germline CDR1 MDHEN, CDR2 SYDVKM. The length of the CDR3 is 15 residues. J lost 7 bases, V lost 1 base, and 7 bases had no gene match.